The 7 T cell receptor beta chains below were found in one sample sequenced in a study of CD8 T cells in Susac syndrome. Reverse transcription of roughly 0.5 to 1 ug RNA was carried out with random hexamers. In TCRdb, the immunoSEQ multiplex PCR reads were re-called with MiXCR into one record per CDR3 protein. The sample contains 71,000 or so distinct CDR3 sequences, around 93% of which appear only once. The sample was CD4+ T cells from PBMCs. The source is a human donor with Susac syndrome.

The rearrangement joins TRBV28 to TRBJ1-5; D remains ambiguous. The V gene lost 6 bases and the J gene lost 5 bases, with 17 bases spanning the gap. Germline V gene sequence: CDR1 MDHEN, CDR2 SYDVKM. The length of the CDR3 is 15 residues. The CDR3 DNA reads TGTGCCAGCAGCCCGGCGGGAGAGAGCTATCAGCCCCAGCATTTT. Translated, it gives CASSPAGESYQPQHF.

The chain recombines TRBV6-2 or TRBV6-3 with TRBJ2-7; tentatively, D is TRBD2 (5 bases). V dropped 5 bases and J dropped 3 bases, with 14 bases sitting between them. This CDR3 contains 14 residues. The germline gives CDR1 MNHEY, CDR2 SVGEGT. The CDR3 DNA sequence: TGTGCCAGCAGTAACCCGAGGGTTAGCTACGAGCAGTACTTC. This codes for CASSNPRVSYEQYF.

CDR3 protein: CSAARGNEQFF. The CDR3, as DNA: TGCAGTGCCGCCCGGGGAAATGAGCAGTTCTTC. V is TRBV20-1 and J is TRBJ2-1; D might be TRBD2 (5 bases). The germline V gene has CDR1 DFQATT and CDR2 SNEGSKA (reference sequence). CDR3 size: 11 residues. V was cut by 6 bases and J by 7 bases, with 10 bases left in between.

About this clonotype itself: The junction departs from germline at one end; a sequencing error may be responsible. This sequence joins TRBV9 and TRBJ2-1; 10 bases match TRBD2. CDR3 length equals 18 residues. Germline V gene lookup returns CDR1 SGDLS and CDR2 YYNGEE. The CDR3 region has the DNA TGTGCCAGCAGCGTAGACACTAGCGGGGCCAGCTCCTACAATGAACAGTTCTTC. Its protein product is CASSVDTSGASSYNEQFF.

The chain links TRBV7-2 to TRBJ2-7; TRBD2 might be the D (6 bases). From germline, CDR1 is SGHTA and CDR2 FQGNSA. V shed 5 bases and J shed 5 bases, with 13 bases lying between them. The CDR3 sequence is 13 residues long. CDR3 nucleotides: TGTGCCAGCAGCAACAACCCGGGGGACGAGCAGTACTTC. Translation gives CASSNNPGDEQYF. The entire variable domain, with the rest obtained from reference TRBV7-2 and TRBJ2-7, is as follows: GAGVSQSPSNKVTEKGKDVELRCDPISGHTALYWYRQSLGQGLEFLIYFQGNSAPDKSGLPSDRFSAERTGGSVSTLTIQRTQQEDSAVYLCASSNNPGDEQYFGPGTRLTVT.

V and J are TRBV12-3 or TRBV12-4 and TRBJ2-1; D is unclear. CDR3 size: 15 residues. With 7 bases removed from V and 0 bases from J, the gap between germline ends came to 13 bases. In DNA form, the CDR3 reads TGTGCCAGCACCCCCGGCAGGAGCTCCTACAATGAGCAGTTCTTC. Translated, it gives CASTPGRSSYNEQFF.

The chain recombines TRBV6-4 with TRBJ1-4; the D is unclear. Germline CDR1 is MRHNA and CDR2 is SNTAGT. CDR3 length: 15 amino acids. Trimming cost V 4 bases and J 3 bases, with 12 bases left between them. DNA for the CDR3: TGTGCCAGCAGTGTAAGACAATCACCTAATGAAAAACTGTTTTTT. Protein sequence: CASSVRQSPNEKLFF.